These T cell receptor beta chains were read from a single sample in a study of T-cell memory formation after mild COVID-19. TCRdb re-called the 5' RACE reads with MiXCR, one entry per CDR3 protein. The data contain roughly 450,000 distinct CDR3 sequences, about 18% of them singletons. Sequencing was carried out using PBMCs or a T cell subset sorted from them (not recorded which). All receptors come from an adult woman who had mild COVID-19 (a few samples of this study predate the infection). Cell type and time point are not known. CDR3s include the opening cysteine and the closing phenylalanine or tryptophan. A D gene is named only where the DNA matches it firmly. The size field is filled for only some rows; it gives once, few, many or a size class.

D	length	J	size	V	DNA	CDR3
TRBD2	15	TRBJ2-3	few	TRBV20-1	TGCAGTGCTAGGGCACTAGCGGGGGCCACAGATACGCAGTATTTT	CSARALAGATDTQYF
TRBD2	16	TRBJ2-1	many	TRBV5-1	TGCGCCAGCAGCCAACTAGCGGGAGCCCTAAGAAATGAGCAGTTCTTC	CASSQLAGALRNEQFF
NA	13	TRBJ1-4	NA	TRBV25-1	TGTGCCAGCAGTGTCACAGGCGGTGAAAAACTGTTTTTT	CASSVTGGEKLFF
TRBD1	14	TRBJ1-2	NA	TRBV11-2	TGTGCCAGCAGCCACAGGGGACCTATGTATGGCTACACCTTC	CASSHRGPMYGYTF
NA	15	TRBJ2-7	NA	TRBV4-1	TGCGCCAGCAGCCAGGGCGCGGACAGCTCCTACGAGCAGTACTTC	CASSQGADSSYEQYF
NA	15	TRBJ2-5	NA	TRBV7-6	TGTGCCAGCAGCCCCCTGGGGGGGGCCGGCGAGACCCAGTACTTC	CASSPLGGAGETQYF
NA	16	TRBJ2-5	few	TRBV12-3/TRBV12-4	TGTGCCAGCAGTAGGGGGCGGGGGGCCGCAGGAGAGACCCAGTACTTC	CASSRGRGAAGETQYF
TRBD1	14	TRBJ2-2	few	TRBV29-1	TGCAGCGTTGCCAAGGGACAGGGCACCGGGGAGCTGTTTTTT	CSVAKGQGTGELFF
NA	16	TRBJ2-2	NA	TRBV5-1	TGCGCCAGCACCTCTGCTTGGGGCGCGGGCACCGGGGAGCTGTTTTTT	CASTSAWGAGTGELFF
NA	14	TRBJ1-2	few	TRBV9	TGTGCCAGCAGCGTAGGGTTGGACGGCTATGGCTACACCTTC	CASSVGLDGYGYTF
TRBD1	15	TRBJ2-5	few	TRBV29-1	TGCAGCGTTGCACCGCCCCAGGGGGCTTGGGAGACCCAGTACTTC	CSVAPPQGAWETQYF
NA	12	TRBJ1-5	few	TRBV24-1	TGTGCCACCGGGGGGGCGGATCAGCCCCAGCATTTT	CATGGADQPQHF
NA	12	TRBJ2-1	few	TRBV29-1	TGCAGCGTTTGGAACAGGGACAATGAGCAGTTCTTC	CSVWNRDNEQFF
TRBD1	15	TRBJ1-2	many	TRBV3-1	TGTGCCAGCAGCCAAGGGACAGGCTCTAACTATGGCTACACCTTC	CASSQGTGSNYGYTF
TRBD2	16	TRBJ2-5	few	TRBV29-1	TGCAGCGTCCCTCGGGGGAGCGGGAGGGCAACAGAGACCCAGTACTTC	CSVPRGSGRATETQYF
TRBD2	16	TRBJ2-1	NA	TRBV24-1	TGTGCCACCAGTGACCGGGGACTAGCGGGGGGCAATGAGCAGTTCTTC	CATSDRGLAGGNEQFF
NA	14	TRBJ1-1	many	TRBV6-5	TGTGCCAGCAACTTGTACGGGTCGAACACTGAAGCTTTCTTT	CASNLYGSNTEAFF
NA	16	TRBJ2-3	few	TRBV7-9	TGTGCCAGCAGCCCCAGGGACCGACGGGGCACAGATACGCAGTATTTT	CASSPRDRRGTDTQYF
TRBD1	17	TRBJ1-1	few	TRBV3-1	TGTGCCAGCAGCCCCCTGTGGGACAGGGGGCCGTATACTGAAGCTTTCTTT	CASSPLWDRGPYTEAFF
NA	15	TRBJ2-1	NA	TRBV14	TGTGCCAGCAGCCGGTTATTGGGAAGGGCGAATGAGCAGTTCTTC	CASSRLLGRANEQFF
NA	13	TRBJ2-3	few	TRBV7-9	TGTGCCAATCAGGCGGGGAACACAGATACGCAGTATTTT	CANQAGNTDTQYF
NA	13	TRBJ1-5	few	TRBV2	TGTGCCAGCAACCGGGAAGGCAATCAGCCCCAGCATTTT	CASNREGNQPQHF
NA	17	TRBJ1-1	NA	TRBV5-1	TGCGCCAGCAGCTTTTACGCTACACCTACCGGGAGCACTGAAGCTTTCTTT	CASSFYATPTGSTEAFF
NA	16	TRBJ2-4	NA	TRBV5-1	TGCGCCAGCAGCCTCCGGAACCAAAAAGGGGGAAACATTCAGTACTTC	CASSLRNQKGGNIQYF
TRBD2	15	TRBJ2-1	NA	TRBV4-1	TGCGCCAGCGGGACTAGCGGGGGGGCAGGCAATGAGCAGTTCTTC	CASGTSGGAGNEQFF
NA	19	TRBJ1-4	few	TRBV7-9	TGTGCCAGCAGCTTTAACCCAGGGGACCTAATCCCAACTAATGAAAAACTGTTTTTT	CASSFNPGDLIPTNEKLFF
TRBD2	16	TRBJ2-1	NA	TRBV19	TGTGCCAGTAGCAAAATTAGGCTAGCGGGAGTTGGTGAGCAGTTCTTC	CASSKIRLAGVGEQFF
NA	16	TRBJ2-5	few	TRBV11-2	TGTGCCAGCAGCCGTGATGGGGCTATAGGTGTAGAGACCCAGTACTTC	CASSRDGAIGVETQYF
NA	16	TRBJ1-1	few	TRBV6-5	TGTGCCAGCAGTTACTCGAGTGGCAGGTCGAACACTGAAGCTTTCTTT	CASSYSSGRSNTEAFF
NA	16	TRBJ2-3	NA	TRBV21-1	TGTGCCAGCAGCAACCTGAGACCGGAGGTGGCAGATACGCAGTATTTT	CASSNLRPEVADTQYF
NA	14	TRBJ1-1	few	TRBV16	TGTGCCAGCAGCCAGAATGACGGAAACACTGAAGCTTTCTTT	CASSQNDGNTEAFF
NA	14	TRBJ2-1	NA	TRBV6-2/TRBV6-3	TGTGCCAGCAGTTACTTGAGGACCTACAATGAGCAGTTCTTC	CASSYLRTYNEQFF
TRBD1	17	TRBJ2-3	NA	TRBV12-3/TRBV12-4	TGTGCCAGCAGTTCCTTCCAGGGGGCGACTTCAGGGGATACGCAGTATTTT	CASSSFQGATSGDTQYF
TRBD2	14	TRBJ2-5	NA	TRBV30	TGTGCCTGGAGTGCCCATAGCGGGGGGGGAAGCCAGTACTTC	CAWSAHSGGGSQYF
TRBD2	15	TRBJ2-3	NA	TRBV6-5	TGTGCCAGCAGTTACGGGACTAGCCGCACAGATACGCAGTATTTT	CASSYGTSRTDTQYF
TRBD1	16	TRBJ1-5	NA	TRBV27	TGTGCCAGCAGTTTATCCGGGACAGGGAGAAATCAGCCCCAGCATTTT	CASSLSGTGRNQPQHF
TRBD1	17	TRBJ1-6	few	TRBV6-5	TGTGCCAGCAGTTACGACGCGCCGGACAGGGGAAATTCACCCCTCCACTTT	CASSYDAPDRGNSPLHF
NA	16	TRBJ1-1	NA	TRBV11-2	TGTGCCAGCAGCTTTGGGGAGGCAGGGATGAACACTGAAGCTTTCTTT	CASSFGEAGMNTEAFF
NA	13	TRBJ1-1	many	TRBV18	TGTGCCAGCTCACCACGACAGTACACTGAAGCTTTCTTT	CASSPRQYTEAFF
TRBD1	16	TRBJ2-2	NA	TRBV2	TGTGCCAGCAGTCGGGACAGGGGGGCGAACACCGGGGAGCTGTTTTTT	CASSRDRGANTGELFF
NA	15	TRBJ2-3	many	TRBV12-3/TRBV12-4	TGTGCCAGCAGCCCTCAGGGACTCCCCACAGATACGCAGTATTTT	CASSPQGLPTDTQYF
TRBD1	16	TRBJ1-1	NA	TRBV6-1	TGTGCCAGCAGTGAAGCAAGAGGGACAGTGAACACTGAAGCTTTCTTT	CASSEARGTVNTEAFF
NA	13	TRBJ1-6	NA	TRBV6-1	TGTGCCAGCAGCGACGCAGGGGATTCACCCCTCCACTTT	CASSDAGDSPLHF
TRBD1	15	TRBJ2-1	many	TRBV12-3/TRBV12-4	TGTGCCAGCAGCACAACCGGGACAGGGGCCGTGGGGCAGTTCTTC	CASSTTGTGAVGQFF
NA	14	TRBJ1-4	few	TRBV4-3	TGCGCCAGCAGCCAAGAACAGTTTAACGAAAAACTGTTTTTT	CASSQEQFNEKLFF
TRBD1	14	TRBJ1-2	NA	TRBV5-5	TGTGCCAGCAGCGCGCGACAGGGGCGAGGAGGCTACACCTTC	CASSARQGRGGYTF
NA	14	TRBJ2-3	NA	TRBV7-9	TGTGCCAGCAGCGCCCAGCCAGGGCCAGATACGCAGTATTTT	CASSAQPGPDTQYF
NA	14	TRBJ2-6	NA	TRBV24-1	TGTGCCACCAGCTCAGGTCCCGGGGCCAACGTCCTGACTTTC	CATSSGPGANVLTF
NA	15	TRBJ1-1	few	TRBV7-2	TGTGCCAGCAGCTTAGTGGGGGGGCAGGGGACTGAAGCTTTCTTT	CASSLVGGQGTEAFF
NA	13	TRBJ2-5	NA	TRBV6-2/TRBV6-3	TGTGCCAGCAGTGGACTAACCCAAGAGACCCAGTACTTC	CASSGLTQETQYF
NA	16	TRBJ1-2	few	TRBV7-3	TGTGCCAGCAGTCCCTCGTCCTTTGGGCCGGTCTATGGCTACACCTTC	CASSPSSFGPVYGYTF
TRBD2	12	TRBJ2-1	few	TRBV15	TGTGCCACCAGCGGGCGGGGGGATGAGCAGTTCTTC	CATSGRGDEQFF
NA	17	TRBJ1-5	NA	TRBV18	TGTGCCAGCTCACCACCCTCAGGGACGGGGGTCAATCAGCCCCAGCATTTT	CASSPPSGTGVNQPQHF
TRBD1	15	TRBJ2-5	few	TRBV7-9	TGTGCCAGCAGCTCCGCTCTACAGGGGGGAGAGACCCAGTACTTC	CASSSALQGGETQYF
TRBD1	14	TRBJ2-5	NA	TRBV7-9	TGTGCCAGCGGCCACCCACAGGGGATAGAGACCCAGTACTTC	CASGHPQGIETQYF
TRBD2	19	TRBJ2-7	NA	TRBV5-1	TGCGCCAGCAGCACGGGACTAGCGGGGGGCGGGCAGAGGACCTACGAGCAGTACTTC	CASSTGLAGGGQRTYEQYF
NA	13	TRBJ2-1	many	TRBV18	TGTGCCAGCTCAATCCGACCGGCGAGTGAGCAGTTCTTC	CASSIRPASEQFF
TRBD2	15	TRBJ2-5	NA	TRBV6-1	TGTGCCAGCTCACCCGGACCGGGGCGGGGGGAGACCCAGTACTTC	CASSPGPGRGETQYF